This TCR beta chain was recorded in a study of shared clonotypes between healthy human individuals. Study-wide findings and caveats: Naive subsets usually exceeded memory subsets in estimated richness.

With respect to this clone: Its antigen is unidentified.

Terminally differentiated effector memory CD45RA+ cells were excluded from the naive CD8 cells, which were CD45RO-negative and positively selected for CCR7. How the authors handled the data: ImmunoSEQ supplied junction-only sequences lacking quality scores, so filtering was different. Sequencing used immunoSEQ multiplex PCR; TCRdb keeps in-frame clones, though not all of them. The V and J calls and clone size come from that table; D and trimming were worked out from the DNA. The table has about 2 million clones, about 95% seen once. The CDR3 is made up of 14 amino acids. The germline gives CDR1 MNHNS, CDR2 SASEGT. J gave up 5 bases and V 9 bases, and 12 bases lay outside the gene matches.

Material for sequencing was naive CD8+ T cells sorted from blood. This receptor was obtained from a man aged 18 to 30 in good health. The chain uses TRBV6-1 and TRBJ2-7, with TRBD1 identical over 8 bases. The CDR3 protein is CARDGQGHCDEQYF. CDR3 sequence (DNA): TGTGCCAGAGACGGACAGGGTCATTGCGACGAGCAGTACTTC.